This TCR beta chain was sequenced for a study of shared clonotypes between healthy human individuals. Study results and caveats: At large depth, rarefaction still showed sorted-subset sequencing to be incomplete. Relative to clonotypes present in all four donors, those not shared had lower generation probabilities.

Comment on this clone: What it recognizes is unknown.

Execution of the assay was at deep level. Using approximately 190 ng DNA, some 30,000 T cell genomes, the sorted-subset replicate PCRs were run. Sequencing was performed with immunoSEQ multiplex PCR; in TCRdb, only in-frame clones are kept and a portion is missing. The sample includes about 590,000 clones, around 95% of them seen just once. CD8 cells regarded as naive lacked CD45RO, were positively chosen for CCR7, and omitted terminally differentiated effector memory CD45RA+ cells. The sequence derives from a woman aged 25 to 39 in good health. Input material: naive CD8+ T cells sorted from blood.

The CDR3 is CASRPWDGVTEAFF. Here the CDR3 DNA reads TGTGCCAGCAGACCTTGGGATGGGGTCACTGAAGCTTTCTTT. The chain employs TRBV6-5 and TRBJ1-1; D is uncertain. Between the trimmed V and J ends, which lost 6 bases and 4 bases, there was a span of 15 bases. The germline V gene encodes CDR1 MNHEY and CDR2 SVGAGI. CDR3 length: 14 residues.